This T cell receptor (beta chain) came from a study of OX40 agonist ivuxolimab in advanced cancers. Study summary: The study treated patients with ivuxolimab, an agonistic anti-OX40 (CD134) antibody. Among those enrolled, mean age was approximately 62 years (range roughly 20 to 85) and 82.7% were male.

V was cut by 4 bases and J by 5 bases, with 14 bases left in between. The CDR3 consists of 15 residues. The V gene's germline CDR1 is SGHTA and CDR2 FQGNSA. TCRdb's copy holds only in-frame clones and misses some; the assay was immunoSEQ multiplex PCR. The sample holds roughly 80,000 clones, roughly 87% seen once. The sample here was CD4+ or CD8+ T cells sorted from blood, taken in a trial of the OX40 agonist ivuxolimab. The rearrangement joins TRBV7-2 to TRBJ1-4, with a weak D call TRBD1 (5 bases). The TCR originated in an adult with an advanced solid tumor such as melanoma, head and neck, liver or kidney cancer. CDR3 sequence reads: CASSYLREANEKLFF. Here the CDR3 DNA reads TGTGCCAGCAGCTACCTCAGGGAGGCAAATGAAAAACTGTTTTTT.